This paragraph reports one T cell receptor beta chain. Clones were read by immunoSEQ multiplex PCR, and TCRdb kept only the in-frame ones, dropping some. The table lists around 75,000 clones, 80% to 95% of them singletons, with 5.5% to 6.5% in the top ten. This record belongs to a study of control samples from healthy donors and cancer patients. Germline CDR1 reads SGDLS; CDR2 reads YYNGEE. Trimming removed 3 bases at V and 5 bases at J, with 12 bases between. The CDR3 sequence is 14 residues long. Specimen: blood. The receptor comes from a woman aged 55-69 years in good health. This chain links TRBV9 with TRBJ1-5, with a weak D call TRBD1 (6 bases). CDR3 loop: CASSAWTVDQPQHF. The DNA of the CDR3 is TGTGCCAGCAGCGCCTGGACAGTCGATCAGCCCCAGCATTTT.